A single T cell receptor (beta chain) is shown here with its context. The source of the sample is a study of radiotherapy plus CTLA-4 blockade in lung cancer. Study information: Disease control was seen in 30% to 35% of patients, objective responses in approximately 20%.

Only in-frame clones appear in the TCRdb table, and some are missing; sequencing was by immunoSEQ multiplex PCR. The sample carries roughly 44,000 clones, about 88% recorded once. The CDR3 totals 13 residues. The V end was cut by 2 bases, the J end by 3 bases, with 5 bases between. Germline assignment: CDR1 MNHEY and CDR2 SVGAGI. With ipilimumab providing CTLA-4 blockade, focal radiation was administered to patients who had chemo-refractory metastatic non-small-cell lung cancer. The specimen was peripheral blood, collected from a patient treated with radiotherapy plus ipilimumab. This chain connects TRBV6-5 to TRBJ1-3; the D is unclear. This receptor was obtained from a human donor with non-small cell lung cancer whose response to radiotherapy plus ipilimumab could not be evaluated. In DNA, the CDR3 is TGTGCCAGCAGTTACGAGGTTGGAAACACCATATATTTT. Amino acids: CASSYEVGNTIYF.